This TCR beta chain stems from a study of blood T cell repertoires in COVID-19. Study-level information: The study drew acute and convalescent COVID-19 samples from the United States, Italy and Spain. PBMCs, B-cell-depleted T cells, or T cells were the source of the cDNA or gDNA that made up the material.

Here immunoSEQ multiplex PCR was the method, and the copy in TCRdb shows in-frame clones only, minus some. The table shows approximately 46,000 clones, with roughly nine tenths occurring only once. The CDR3 extends over 13 amino acids. Trimming took 2 bases from V and 7 from J, leaving 9 bases between them. Germline values: CDR1 KGHSH, CDR2 LQKENI. The receptor was derived from a man aged 65 to 85 with active COVID-19. The J gene is TRBJ1-5, the V gene TRBV18, with D uncertain. Specimen: peripheral blood. CDR3 bases: TGTGCCAGCTCACCAGAGTTATCCCAGCCCCAGCATTTT. The encoded protein is CASSPELSQPQHF.